The rows below give T cell receptor beta chains drawn from one sample of a study of control samples from healthy donors and cancer patients. The protocol was immunoSEQ multiplex PCR, while the TCRdb copy is restricted to in-frame clones and leaves out a portion. Here the sample spans some 100,000 clones, 85% to 90% being singletons. Sequencing was carried out using blood. The receptor set was obtained from a man aged 25 to 40 in good health. Each CDR3 is given with its conserved first and last residue. D genes are given only for firm matches. Size values are once, few and many counts, or a class for expanded clones, and some rows have none.

CDR3 | DNA | size | V | D | J
CASSRTGVNNQPQHF | TGTGCCAGCAGTCGAACAGGGGTTAACAATCAGCCCCAGCATTTT | NA | TRBV28 | TRBD1 | TRBJ1-5
CASQGSNQPQHF | TGTGCCAGCCAGGGTTCCAATCAGCCCCAGCATTTT | once | TRBV28 | NA | TRBJ1-5
CASSLQGSPLHF | TGTGCCAGCAGTTTACAGGGGTCACCCCTCCACTTT | NA | TRBV28 | NA | TRBJ1-6
CAWSAGDTGELFF | TGTGCCTGGAGCGCGGGGGACACCGGGGAGCTGTTTTTT | NA | TRBV30 | TRBD2 | TRBJ2-2
CASSEGQAKNIQYF | TGTGCCAGCAGTGAAGGGCAGGCCAAAAACATTCAGTACTTC | NA | TRBV6-1 | NA | TRBJ2-4
CASSYSGLAGGPYEQYF | TGTGCCAGCAGTTACTCGGGACTAGCGGGAGGGCCCTACGAGCAGTACTTC | NA | TRBV6-2/TRBV6-3 | TRBD2 | TRBJ2-7
CSVEGTPRGGTEAFF | TGCAGCGTTGAAGGGACTCCTCGCGGGGGTACTGAAGCTTTCTTT | NA | TRBV29-1 | NA | TRBJ1-1
CASSQPREQGDQRYGYTF | TGCGCCAGCAGTCAACCAAGAGAACAGGGAGACCAGCGCTATGGCTACACCTTC | NA | TRBV23-1 | NA | TRBJ1-2
CASSSYPGNQPQHF | TGCGCCAGCAGCTCGTATCCCGGCAATCAGCCCCAGCATTTT | NA | TRBV5-1 | NA | TRBJ1-5
CASSEATDRVGQETQYF | TGTGCCAGCAGTGAAGCTACAGACAGGGTAGGGCAAGAGACCCAGTACTTC | few | TRBV6-1 | TRBD1 | TRBJ2-5
CAWDRREITDTQYF | TGTGCCTGGGATAGGCGGGAGATTACAGATACGCAGTATTTT | few | TRBV30 | TRBD2 | TRBJ2-3
CSVDHLGKSNTEAFF | TGCAGCGTTGACCATTTGGGGAAGTCGAACACTGAAGCTTTCTTT | NA | TRBV29-1 | NA | TRBJ1-1
CASSYSGSGGTGELFF | TGTGCCAGCAGTTACTCGGGATCTGGGGGAACCGGGGAGCTGTTTTTT | once | TRBV6-6 | NA | TRBJ2-2
CASSFRGMMNIEQFF | TGTGCCAGCAGCTTTCGGGGAATGATGAACATTGAGCAGTTCTTC | NA | TRBV13 | NA | TRBJ2-1
CASSLARGEEQYF | TGTGCCAGCAGCTTGGCCAGGGGCGAAGAGCAGTACTTC | NA | TRBV5-4 | NA | TRBJ2-7
CASSSGLAGGRDEQFF | TGTGCCAGCAGCTCCGGTCTAGCGGGAGGTCGGGATGAGCAGTTCTTC | NA | TRBV5-4 | TRBD2 | TRBJ2-1
CASRAKDRQPSTDTQYF | TGTGCCAGCAGGGCCAAGGACAGGCAGCCTAGCACAGATACGCAGTATTTT | NA | TRBV6-7 | TRBD1 | TRBJ2-3
CSARDSGGGNF | TGCAGTGCTAGAGATAGTGGGGGAGGGAACTTC | NA | TRBV20-1 | TRBD2 | TRBJ2-5
CASSFGELMNTEAFF | TGCGCCAGCAGCTTCGGGGAGCTAATGAACACTGAAGCTTTCTTT | NA | TRBV5-1 | NA | TRBJ1-1
CASLLAGEQFF | TGTGCCAGCCTCTTAGCGGGGGAGCAGTTCTTC | NA | TRBV6-6 | TRBD2 | TRBJ2-1
CASSYLGTSYGYTF | TGTGCCAGCAGTTACCTCGGGACAAGCTATGGCTACACCTTC | NA | TRBV28 | NA | TRBJ1-2
CASSQEGTTGHYEQYF | TGTGCCAGCAGCCAAGAAGGGACTACGGGTCACTACGAGCAGTACTTC | NA | TRBV3-1/TRBV3-2 | TRBD2 | TRBJ2-7
CASSVVRANYGYTF | TGTGCCAGCTCGGTGGTGAGGGCTAACTATGGCTACACCTTC | once | TRBV7-9 | NA | TRBJ1-2
CSAGTNTEAFF | TGCAGTGCTGGGACCAACACTGAAGCTTTCTTT | NA | TRBV20-1 | NA | TRBJ1-1
CASSRQEGAYRNYNSPLHF | TGTGCCAGCAGCCGACAGGAGGGCGCATATAGAAACTATAATTCACCCCTCCACTTT | NA | TRBV6-6 | NA | TRBJ1-6
CASSYSRGFYEQYF | TGTGCCAGCAGTTACTCCCGGGGGTTCTACGAGCAGTACTTC | NA | TRBV6-6 | NA | TRBJ2-7
CAISEFQGNTGELFF | TGTGCCATCAGTGAGTTTCAGGGGAACACCGGGGAGCTGTTTTTT | NA | TRBV10-3 | NA | TRBJ2-2
CASSSVVREQFF | TGTGCCAGCAGTTCTGTTGTAAGGGAGCAGTTCTTC | NA | TRBV28 | NA | TRBJ2-1
CASRWGARPYYGYTF | TGTGCCAGCAGATGGGGGGCCAGACCCTACTATGGCTACACCTTC | once | TRBV27 | NA | TRBJ1-2
CATSDLTAGVGDTQYF | TGTGCCACCAGTGATTTGACTGCGGGAGTGGGGGATACGCAGTATTTT | NA | TRBV24-1 | TRBD2 | TRBJ2-3
CASSLGSRGPDTQYF | TGCGCCAGCAGCTTGGGCAGCAGGGGGCCGGATACGCAGTATTTT | NA | TRBV5-1 | TRBD1 | TRBJ2-3
CSATSGYEQYF | TGCAGTGCTACTAGCGGCTACGAGCAGTACTTC | NA | TRBV20-1 | TRBD2 | TRBJ2-7
CASSSTIGRIYEQYF | TGTGCCAGCAGCAGTACGATTGGGCGGATCTACGAGCAGTACTTC | NA | TRBV7-2 | NA | TRBJ2-7
CASSLGRVTGELFF | TGTGCCAGCAGCTTGGGGAGGGTTACCGGGGAGCTGTTTTTT | NA | TRBV5-6 | NA | TRBJ2-2
CASSVEDRVGTEAFF | TGTGCCAGCTCGGTAGAAGACAGGGTGGGAACTGAAGCTTTCTTT | NA | TRBV18 | TRBD1 | TRBJ1-1
CASSSGTGGSEQYF | TGTGCCAGCAGCTCTGGGACAGGGGGAAGCGAGCAGTACTTC | NA | TRBV12-1 | NA | TRBJ2-7
CASIGQNDKNIQYF | TGTGCCAGCATCGGACAGAACGACAAAAACATTCAGTACTTC | NA | TRBV27 | NA | TRBJ2-4
CASSSGDYTDTQYF | TGCGCCAGCAGCTCCGGGGACTACACAGATACGCAGTATTTT | NA | TRBV5-1 | TRBD2 | TRBJ2-3
CASSFDGYEQYF | TGTGCCAGCAGTTTTGACGGCTACGAGCAGTACTTC | once | TRBV28 | NA | TRBJ2-7
CASSLEQAYEQYF | TGTGCCAGCAGCTTAGAACAGGCCTACGAGCAGTACTTC | many | TRBV13 | NA | TRBJ2-7
CASSRRDRATYEQYF | TGTGCCAGCAGCCGCCGGGACAGGGCCACCTACGAGCAGTACTTC | NA | TRBV11-3 | TRBD1 | TRBJ2-7
CASSLTNPGLEKLFF | TGCGCCAGCAGCTTGACAAACCCGGGCCTGGAAAAACTGTTTTTT | NA | TRBV5-1 | NA | TRBJ1-4
CASSRDRGNEKLFF | TGTGCCAGCAGCCGGGACAGGGGAAATGAAAAACTGTTTTTT | NA | TRBV5-4 | TRBD1 | TRBJ1-4
CASSPHSSGNTIYF | TGTGCCAGCAGCCCACACAGCTCTGGAAACACCATATATTTT | NA | TRBV27 | NA | TRBJ1-3
CASSQDREGTYNSPLHF | TGCGCCAGCAGCCAAGATCGGGAGGGCACCTATAATTCACCCCTCCACTTT | NA | TRBV4-1 | NA | TRBJ1-6
CASCRSGTGDEQFF | TGTGCCAGCTGTAGATCCGGGACAGGGGATGAGCAGTTCTTC | NA | TRBV6-5 | TRBD1 | TRBJ2-1
CASSSNPGLAAYNEQFF | TGTGCCAGCAGCTCGAATCCGGGACTAGCGGCCTACAATGAGCAGTTCTTC | NA | TRBV7-2 | TRBD2 | TRBJ2-1
CAISESGLAGNEQFF | TGTGCCATCAGTGAGTCGGGGCTAGCCGGCAATGAGCAGTTCTTC | NA | TRBV10-3 | NA | TRBJ2-1
CASSASGRALFTDTQYF | TGTGCCAGCAGCGCCAGCGGGAGGGCCCTTTTTACAGATACGCAGTATTTT | NA | TRBV7-9 | TRBD2 | TRBJ2-3
CASSQGGMPRYTSGIFNEQFF | TGTGCCAGCAGCCAAGGTGGAATGCCGAGGTATACTAGCGGGATCTTTAATGAGCAGTTCTTC | NA | TRBV3-1/TRBV3-2 | TRBD2 | TRBJ2-1
CASSILAGGSDTQYF | TGTGCCAGCAGCATACTAGCGGGAGGTTCGGATACGCAGTATTTT | NA | TRBV7-3 | TRBD2 | TRBJ2-3
CASSIGTGGNQPQHF | TGTGCCAGTAGTATTGGTACGGGGGGCAATCAGCCCCAGCATTTT | NA | TRBV19 | NA | TRBJ1-5
CASSYGDREGGSNQPQHF | TGTGCCAGCAGTTACGGGGACAGGGAGGGGGGTAGCAATCAGCCCCAGCATTTT | NA | TRBV6-2/TRBV6-3 | TRBD1 | TRBJ1-5
CASSGRTGASTDTQYF | TGTGCCAGCAGTGGTAGGACAGGGGCAAGCACAGATACGCAGTATTTT | NA | TRBV2 | TRBD1 | TRBJ2-3
CASSLGVSGSFGNTIYF | TGTGCCAGCAGCTTAGGCGTGTCAGGTTCATTTGGAAACACCATATATTTT | NA | TRBV7-2 | NA | TRBJ1-3
CASKGFGLLAKNIQYF | TGTGCCAGCAAAGGTTTCGGACTTCTAGCCAAAAACATTCAGTACTTC | NA | TRBV9 | NA | TRBJ2-4
CASSRRTINIYNSPLHF | TGTGCCAGCAGTCGACGGACGATTAATATCTATAATTCACCCCTCCACTTT | NA | TRBV6-6 | NA | TRBJ1-6
CASSASTGRRFPYNEQFF | TGTGCCAGCAGCGCATCGACAGGGCGGAGGTTCCCCTACAATGAGCAGTTCTTC | NA | TRBV9 | TRBD1 | TRBJ2-1